These 14 T cell receptor beta chains were sequenced from one sample in a study of CD8+ T cells in alopecia areata. Treatment of the sample: oral pan-JAK inhibitor, 5-10 mg twice daily. Sequencing used cDNA as its template, made by extracting RNA and reverse transcribing it. Some clones are missing from TCRdb's copy, which holds only in-frame ones; the method was immunoSEQ multiplex PCR. This sample carries a few hundred thousand clones, roughly 44% of them seen once, and the ten largest clones take about 2.4%. The sample consisted of CD4+ T cells sorted from blood, taken at roughly week 38, from a patient treated with tofacitinib. The receptor source for this set is a human donor with alopecia areata.

The table lists this clone with a few counts. V usage is TRBV18 and J usage is TRBJ2-7, with D possibly matching TRBD2 (5 bases). Trimming stripped 4 bases from V and 4 bases from J, with 11 bases between. The CDR3 consists of 13 residues. Germline V lookup: CDR1 KGHSH, CDR2 LQKENI. The CDR3 coding sequence is TGTGCCAGCTCACTGGGTTCGGGGTACGAGCAGTACTTC. Its protein is CASSLGSGYEQYF.

This clone was detected only a few times. The chain has TRBV7-2 and TRBJ2-7; D uncertain. This CDR3 is 12 amino acids long. Trimming shortened V by 3 bases and J by 4 bases, and 7 bases separated the two germline ends. Germline V gives CDR1 SGHTA, CDR2 FQGNSA. The CDR3 region is CASSFSIYEQYF. CDR3 in DNA: TGTGCCAGCAGCTTCTCAATATACGAGCAGTACTTC.

The rearrangement uses TRBV5-1 and TRBJ2-1; 8 bases align to TRBD1. The CDR3 loop spans 15 amino acids. CDR1 and CDR2 from the germline V gene are SGHRS and YFSETQ. Trimming cost V 5 bases and J 0 bases; bases outside gene matches: 4. CDR3 amino acids: CASRSGTGSYNEQFF. The CDR3 coding sequence is TGCGCCAGCAGATCGGGGACAGGCTCCTACAATGAGCAGTTCTTC. The full variable domain, in which reference TRBV5-1 and TRBJ2-1 provide the parts outside the CDR3, is KAGVTQTPRYLIKTRGQQVTLSCSPISGHRSVSWYQQTPGQGLQFLFEYFSETQRNKGNFPGRFSGRQFSNSRSEMNVSTLELGDSALYLCASRSGTGSYNEQFFGPGTRLTVL.

The CDR3 DNA sequence: TGCGCCAGCAGCCCATCCGGACTAGCGGCAGAGACCCAGTACTTC. Its translation: CASSPSGLAAETQYF. This sequence joins TRBV5-1 and TRBJ2-5; 10 bases agree with TRBD2. J gave up 4 bases and V 4 bases, and 7 bases lay outside the gene matches. The CDR3 has 15 amino acids. Germline CDR1 SGHRS, CDR2 YFSETQ. The variable domain in full, with the rest retrieved from reference TRBV5-1 and TRBJ2-5, is KAGVTQTPRYLIKTRGQQVTLSCSPISGHRSVSWYQQTPGQGLQFLFEYFSETQRNKGNFPGRFSGRQFSNSRSEMNVSTLELGDSALYLCASSPSGLAAETQYFGPGTRLLVL.

There are a few counts of this clone. Other nucleotide sequences in the sample specify the same CDR3. The V and J genes are TRBV29-1 and TRBJ2-7; 8 bases match TRBD1. The CDR3 runs to 12 residues. The J segment lost 1 base and the V segment lost 4 bases, leaving 0 bases of the junction unmatched. Looked up from germline, CDR1 is SQVTM and CDR2 is ANQGSEA. The CDR3 sequence is CSVGTGSYEQYF. The CDR3 DNA sequence: TGCAGCGTTGGGACAGGGTCCTACGAGCAGTACTTC.

The gene calls are TRBV4-3 and TRBJ1-3, with D perhaps matching TRBD1 (5 bases). The CDR3 is made up of 16 amino acids. Germline loops: CDR1 LGHNA, CDR2 YSLEER. Trimming took 2 bases from V and 2 from J, leaving 13 bases between them. CDR3 in amino acids: CASSQRGVNAGNTIYF. CDR3 DNA: TGCGCCAGCAGCCAACGGGGCGTTAATGCTGGAAACACCATATATTTT.

This chain joins TRBV28 and TRBJ1-2; D remains unclear. The germline V and J ends were trimmed by 1 base and 8 bases, with 14 bases remaining between them. This CDR3 contains 14 residues. Germline lookup yields CDR1 MDHEN and CDR2 SYDVKM. The CDR3 spells CASSLLGGPEGYTF. The CDR3 nucleotides read TGTGCCAGCAGTTTATTGGGCGGACCTGAGGGCTACACCTTC.

This clone was seen only a few times. This sequence joins TRBV30 and TRBJ2-3, with D possibly TRBD1 on 6 matching bases. The V end lost 5 bases, the J end lost 1 base, and 10 bases lay between the germline ends. Germline V gene lookup returns CDR1 GTSNPN and CDR2 SVGIG (reference sequence). This CDR3 has 13 residues. The CDR3 is CAWSGGGTDTQYF. Written as DNA, the CDR3 is TGTGCCTGGTCTGGGGGCGGCACAGATACGCAGTATTTT.

This clone was observed a few times. This chain joins TRBV9 and TRBJ1-1, with 7 bases matching TRBD1. V dropped 0 bases and J dropped 3; count of bases not matched to a gene: 2. The CDR3 totals 14 residues. Germline V gene lookup returns CDR1 SGDLS and CDR2 YYNGEE. The CDR3 DNA reads TGTGCCAGCAGCGTAGTTCAGGGGGACACTGAAGCTTTCTTT. As protein: CASSVVQGDTEAFF.

The chain has TRBV5-6 and TRBJ1-5; D unclear. Trimming took off 1 base at V and 6 bases at J, with 8 bases between the two ends. The CDR3 runs to 13 residues. The germline gives CDR1 SGHDT, CDR2 YYEEEE. The CDR3 loop reads CASSLLDRQPQHF. The CDR3 DNA is TGTGCCAGCAGCTTGCTGGACCGTCAGCCCCAGCATTTT.

This clone showed up just a few times. The chain joins TRBV20-1 to TRBJ2-7; D is undetermined. The germline V gene encodes CDR1 DFQATT and CDR2 SNEGSKA (reference sequence). Trimming removed 3 bases at V and 3 bases at J, with 6 bases between. The CDR3 is 11 residues long. CDR3 protein: CSASLSYEQYF. In nucleotides, the CDR3 is TGCAGTGCTAGTCTTAGCTACGAGCAGTACTTC.

This clone was detected only a few times. CDR3 region: CASSNTDTQYF. CDR3 nucleotides: TGTGCCAGCTCAAACACAGATACGCAGTATTTT. The rearrangement links TRBV18 to TRBJ2-3, with D unclear. Per germline, CDR1 KGHSH and CDR2 LQKENI. This CDR3 region has 11 residues. Trimming took 5 bases from V and 2 from J, leaving 2 bases between them.

This clone was counted between two and nine times. The chain uses TRBV19 and TRBJ2-1; 7 positions agree with TRBD2. V trimming: 0 bases; J trimming: 9 bases; junction bases outside the gene matches: 11. The CDR3 is 16 amino acids. Germline V CDR1 and CDR2: LNHDA, SQIVND (reference sequence). The CDR3 loop is CASSIDVVAGVSEQFF. The CDR3 DNA reads as TGTGCCAGTAGTATAGATGTGGTGGCGGGAGTCTCTGAGCAGTTCTTC.

About this clone: Within the sample, other DNA sequences also encode this same CDR3. This chain uses TRBV29-1 with TRBJ1-1, with 7 bases that match TRBD1. The germline CDR1 and CDR2 sequences are SQVTM and ANQGSEA. The CDR3 has 13 residues. The V segment lost 5 bases and the J segment 1 base; nucleotides outside the gene matches: 4. The CDR3 nucleotides are TGCAGCGTTCGACAGGGTGGGAACACTGAAGCTTTCTTT. Translation gives CSVRQGGNTEAFF.